This record concerns one TCR beta chain sequence. The target antigen is unknown. The CDR3 length is 15 residues. V shed 4 bases and J 1 base; nucleotides not matched to a gene: 7. Germline V gene sequence: CDR1 MGHRA, CDR2 YSYEKL. All patients relapsed after autologous stem cell transplantation, and brentuximab vedotin exposure varied. This entry comes from a study of PD-1 blockade in classical Hodgkin lymphoma. Some clones are missing from TCRdb's copy, which holds only in-frame ones; the method was immunoSEQ multiplex PCR. The top ten clones hold about 2.5% of a sample with some 96,000 clones, roughly 92% of them seen once. General observations from the study: The drivers behind the repertoire differences, possibly disease activity or prior therapy, remain undefined.

The receptor was derived from a human donor with classical Hodgkin lymphoma. The specimen comprised peripheral blood mononuclear cells (PBMCs), sampled at baseline. The chain uses TRBV4-1 and TRBJ2-7, with 7 bases that match TRBD1. The CDR3 nucleotides are TGCGCCAGCAGCCCCAAACTGACAGGGTCCTACGAGCAGTACTTC. Its protein product is CASSPKLTGSYEQYF.